This entry is about one TCR beta chain. Authors' data handling: Amplification of reference gene primers provided the estimated nucleated cell counts. Sequencing was performed with immunoSEQ multiplex PCR; in TCRdb, only in-frame clones are kept and a portion is missing. The V and J calls and clone size come from that table; D and trimming were worked out from the DNA. The data hold around 370,000 clones, with under 95% observed a single time. CDR1 is KGHSH and CDR2 is LQKENI in the germline V gene. This CDR3 region has 18 residues. J was trimmed by 0 bases and V by 3 bases; bases with no gene match: 9. The data originate from a study of blood T cell repertoires in COVID-19. The overall study: The origin of the acute and convalescent COVID-19 samples was the United States, Italy and Spain. From T cells, B-cell-depleted T cells, or PBMCs came the material, which was cDNA or gDNA.

The sequencing sample was made of peripheral blood. V and J are TRBV18 and TRBJ2-5; TRBD2 agrees at 11 bases. This receptor was identified in a young woman who had recovered from COVID-19. The CDR3 region is CASSPTRASGGYQETQYF. CDR3 in DNA: TGTGCCAGCTCACCGACTCGGGCTAGCGGGGGGTACCAAGAGACCCAGTACTTC.